Listed below are T cell receptor beta chains from one sample, sequenced in a study of shared clonotypes between healthy human individuals. TCRdb's copy holds only in-frame clones and misses some; the assay was immunoSEQ multiplex PCR. The data contain roughly 2 million clones, roughly 95% of them singletons. What was sequenced was naive CD4+ T cells sorted from blood. The receptors originated from a man aged 18 to 35 in good health. The conserved cysteine and the conserved F or W are not part of the CDR3 here. For some rows the clone size is stated as once, few or many, or as a class when expanded; others skip it.

TRBV5-1	TRBJ2-1	14	-	ASRYDPTGGPNQQF
TRBV29-1	TRBJ2-2	11	-	SVGQGAGGELF
TRBV30	TRBJ2-7	13	-	AWRTGGASSYEQY
TRBV28	TRBJ2-7	11	-	ASSLAVSYEQY
TRBV7-2	TRBJ1-5	14	-	ASSLAPGQGVKPQH
TRBV28	TRBJ2-7	12	-	ASSPPRFPYEQY
TRBV25-1	TRBJ1-4	11	-	ASSEGWYEKLF
TRBV6-1	TRBJ2-7	13	-	ASSRTGGAGYEQY
TRBV9	TRBJ1-4	13	-	ASSVRPFSNEKLF
TRBV6-6	TRBJ1-2	12	-	ASGWTGGAYGYT
TRBV4-1	TRBJ2-3	13	-	ASSQGLGGDYTQY
TRBV9	TRBJ1-6	14	-	ASSGQGASGNSPLH
TRBV5-1	TRBJ1-4	12	-	ASSPQGQNEKLF
TRBV5-1	TRBJ2-1	15	-	ASSSGTSGGAWNEQF
TRBV5-4	TRBJ1-1	12	-	ASSGRARGTEAF
TRBV28	TRBJ1-4	13	-	ASSFGITGAGKLF
TRBV10-3	TRBJ2-2	14	once	AITSGTAANTGELF
TRBV7-2	TRBJ1-5	12	-	ASSLGGKDQPQH
TRBV30	TRBJ2-3	11	-	AWSGGGLDTQY
TRBV7-9	TRBJ1-3	12	-	ASSLTGTGNTIY
TRBV6-1	TRBJ1-3	9	once	ASTRGNTIY
TRBV7-9	TRBJ2-7	12	-	ASSRAETAYEQY
TRBV6-6	TRBJ2-1	11	once	ASSWSSYNEQF
TRBV4-2	TRBJ2-6	13	once	ASSQGPPRANVLT
TRBV5-6	TRBJ2-3	15	-	ASSLLSGTAYTDTQY
TRBV27	TRBJ2-3	12	-	ASSNRQGPDTQY
TRBV11-2	TRBJ1-6	11	-	ASSHEWYSPLH
TRBV2	TRBJ2-7	10	-	ASGQGWSEQY
TRBV7-7	TRBJ2-5	11	-	ASSPQGQETQY
TRBV19	TRBJ2-7	12	-	ASSILGGSYEQY
TRBV7-3	TRBJ2-7	13	once	ASSLNAGEYYEQY
TRBV10-1	TRBJ2-7	12	-	ACRRDCSSYEQY
TRBV4-2	TRBJ1-1	14	-	ASSQVFGTVNTEAF
TRBV10-3	TRBJ2-7	9	-	AIMGYYEQY
TRBV5-1	TRBJ2-1	11	-	ASSLETHNEQF
TRBV5-1	TRBJ2-3	11	once	ASSQASTDTQY
TRBV7-2	TRBJ2-7	15	-	ASSRLMPLAGVVEQY
TRBV10-3	TRBJ2-3	15	-	AISPSKVPTLADTQY
TRBV28	TRBJ1-5	13	-	ASSLQGYSNQPQH
TRBV4-1	TRBJ1-4	14	-	ASSQDSGGRNEKLF
TRBV27	TRBJ2-7	16	-	ASSSGTSGRYSSYEQY
TRBV7-2	TRBJ2-5	13	-	ASSLVIGLGETQY
TRBV12-5	TRBJ1-6	11	-	ASLRDRGSPLH
TRBV19	TRBJ1-1	12	few	ASNVDSLVTEAF
TRBV7-2	TRBJ2-1	14	once	ASSQLAGGPFGEQF
TRBV11-3	TRBJ2-7	10	-	ASSFVGGEQY
TRBV5-1	TRBJ2-3	11	-	ASSLVGGDTQY
TRBV6-1	TRBJ2-5	13	-	ASSEVGTGKETQY
TRBV18	TRBJ2-2	13	-	ASSPFALNTGELF
TRBV7-9	TRBJ1-3	12	-	ASSPTGDGNTIY
TRBV20-1	TRBJ2-7	9	-	SARVSYEQY
TRBV5-6	TRBJ1-6	14	-	ASSEAGTGLNSPLH
TRBV5-4	TRBJ2-2	12	-	ASSLRPNTGELF
TRBV6-6	TRBJ2-3	14	-	ASKEGGVTSTDTRY
TRBV4-1	TRBJ1-6	14	-	ASSPTGQTYNSPLH
TRBV7-9	TRBJ2-5	14	-	ASSSTGTSVKETQY